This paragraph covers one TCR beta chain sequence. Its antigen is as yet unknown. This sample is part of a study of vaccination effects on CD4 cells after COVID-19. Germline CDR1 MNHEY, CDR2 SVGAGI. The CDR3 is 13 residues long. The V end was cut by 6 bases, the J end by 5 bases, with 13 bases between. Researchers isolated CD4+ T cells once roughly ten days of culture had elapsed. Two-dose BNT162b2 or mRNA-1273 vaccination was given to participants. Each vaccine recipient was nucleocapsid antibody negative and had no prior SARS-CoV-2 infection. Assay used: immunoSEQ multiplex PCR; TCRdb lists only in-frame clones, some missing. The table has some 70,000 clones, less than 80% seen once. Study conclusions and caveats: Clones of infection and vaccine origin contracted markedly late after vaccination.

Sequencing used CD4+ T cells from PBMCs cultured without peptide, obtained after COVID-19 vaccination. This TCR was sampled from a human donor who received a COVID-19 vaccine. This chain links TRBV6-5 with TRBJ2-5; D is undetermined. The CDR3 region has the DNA TGTGCCAGCAGACTTGAATACGCGGAGACCCAGTACTTC. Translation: CASRLEYAETQYF.